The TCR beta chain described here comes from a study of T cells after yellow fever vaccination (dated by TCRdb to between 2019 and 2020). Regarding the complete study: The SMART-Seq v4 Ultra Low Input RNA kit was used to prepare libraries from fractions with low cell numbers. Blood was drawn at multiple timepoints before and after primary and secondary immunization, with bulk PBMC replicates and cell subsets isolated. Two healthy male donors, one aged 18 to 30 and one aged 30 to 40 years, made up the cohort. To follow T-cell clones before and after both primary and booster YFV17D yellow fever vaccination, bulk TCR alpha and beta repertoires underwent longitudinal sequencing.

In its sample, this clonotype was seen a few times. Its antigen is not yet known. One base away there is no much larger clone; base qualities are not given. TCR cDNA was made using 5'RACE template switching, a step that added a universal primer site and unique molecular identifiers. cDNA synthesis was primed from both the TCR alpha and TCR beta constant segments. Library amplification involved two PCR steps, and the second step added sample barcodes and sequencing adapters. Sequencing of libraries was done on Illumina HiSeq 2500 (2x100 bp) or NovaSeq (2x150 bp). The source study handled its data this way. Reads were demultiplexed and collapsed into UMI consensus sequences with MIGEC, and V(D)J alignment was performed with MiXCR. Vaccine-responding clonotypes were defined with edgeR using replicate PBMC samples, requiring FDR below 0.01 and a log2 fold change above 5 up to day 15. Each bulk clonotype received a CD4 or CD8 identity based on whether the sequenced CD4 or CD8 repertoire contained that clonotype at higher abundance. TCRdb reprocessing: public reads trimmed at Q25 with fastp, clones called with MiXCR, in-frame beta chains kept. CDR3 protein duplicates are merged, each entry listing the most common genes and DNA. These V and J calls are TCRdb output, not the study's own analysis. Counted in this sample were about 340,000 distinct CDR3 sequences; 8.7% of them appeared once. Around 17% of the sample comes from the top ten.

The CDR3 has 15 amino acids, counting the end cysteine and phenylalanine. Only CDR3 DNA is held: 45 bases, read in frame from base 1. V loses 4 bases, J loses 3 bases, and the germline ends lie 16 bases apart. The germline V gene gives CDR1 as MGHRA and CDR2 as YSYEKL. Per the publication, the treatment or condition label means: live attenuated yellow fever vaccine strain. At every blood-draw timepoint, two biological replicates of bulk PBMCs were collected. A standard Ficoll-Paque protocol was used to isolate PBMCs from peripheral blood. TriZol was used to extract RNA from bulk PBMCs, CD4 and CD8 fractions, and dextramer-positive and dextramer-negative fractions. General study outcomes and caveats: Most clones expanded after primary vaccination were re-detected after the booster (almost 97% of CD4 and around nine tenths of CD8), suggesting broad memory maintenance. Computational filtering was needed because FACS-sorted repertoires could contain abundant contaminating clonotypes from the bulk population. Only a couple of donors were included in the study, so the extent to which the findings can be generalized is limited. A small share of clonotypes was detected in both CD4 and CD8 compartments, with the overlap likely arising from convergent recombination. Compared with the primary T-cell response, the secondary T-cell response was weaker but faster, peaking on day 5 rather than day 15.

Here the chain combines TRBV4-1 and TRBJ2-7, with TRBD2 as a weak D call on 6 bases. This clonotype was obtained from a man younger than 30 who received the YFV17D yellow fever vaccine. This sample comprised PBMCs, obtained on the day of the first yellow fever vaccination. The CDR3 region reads CASSRGSGDGYEQYF. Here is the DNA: TGCGCCAGCAGCCGGGGGTCGGGAGATGGCTACGAGCAGTACTTC.